The 15 T cell receptor beta chains listed next were all sequenced from one sample in a study of OX40 agonist ivuxolimab in advanced cancers. Some clones are missing from TCRdb's copy, which holds only in-frame ones; the method was immunoSEQ multiplex PCR. The table includes more than 80,000 clones, more than 70% detected once. The specimen was CD4+ or CD8+ T cells sorted from blood, collected in a trial of the OX40 agonist ivuxolimab. The receptors derive from an adult with an advanced solid tumor such as melanoma, head and neck, liver or kidney cancer.

This rearrangement joins TRBV5-4 to TRBJ2-1; TRBD2 agrees at 11 bases. This CDR3 is 15 amino acids long. With V trimmed by 7 bases and J by 11 bases, 14 bases remained unmatched. CDR1 is SGHNT, CDR2 YYREEE, per germline (reference sequence). DNA of the CDR3: TGTGCCAGCTCCTTAGCGGGAGGGTCCCTCGCCAAGCAGTTCTTC. Its translation: CASSLAGGSLAKQFF.

V and J are TRBV29-1 and TRBJ1-4, with 8 bases fitting TRBD1. The junction had 8 bases not matched to a gene; V was cut back by 4 bases and J by 7 bases. Germline V gene data show CDR1 as SQVTM and CDR2 as ANQGSEA. The CDR3 runs to 14 residues. This CDR3 is CSVGTTGVTEKLFF. CDR3 DNA sequence: TGCAGCGTTGGGACGACAGGGGTCACTGAAAAACTGTTTTTT.

CDR3 nucleotides: TGCAGCGTTGAATCAGGAGAAAAACTGTTTTTT. Translating gives CSVESGEKLFF. The V and J genes are TRBV29-1 and TRBJ1-4; D gene uncertain. Trimming took 2 bases from V and 8 from J, leaving 6 bases between them. Germline CDR1 is SQVTM and CDR2 is ANQGSEA. This CDR3 has 11 residues.

The chain couples TRBV6-1 to TRBJ2-5; no reliable D call. Germline loops: CDR1 MNHNS, CDR2 SASEGT. V dropped 3 bases and J dropped 5 bases, with 7 bases sitting between them. This CDR3 spans 12 amino acids. CDR3 loop: CASSDVAETQYF. In DNA, the CDR3 is TGTGCCAGCAGTGATGTTGCGGAGACCCAGTACTTC.

In this sample, this clone turned up a few times. The CDR3 bases are TGTGCCAGCAGCTTAACGGCGTTCGATACGCAGTATTTT. Amino acid sequence: CASSLTAFDTQYF. V usage is TRBV7-3 and J usage is TRBJ2-3; D remains unclear. Germline CDR1 and CDR2: SGHTA and FQGTGA. The CDR3 sequence is 13 residues long. Trimming shortened V by 0 bases and J by 6 bases, and 7 bases separated the two germline ends. Based on the CDR3 plus reference TRBV7-3 and TRBJ2-3, the full variable domain is GAGVSQTPSNKVTEKGKYVELRCDPISGHTALYWYRQSLGQGPEFLIYFQGTGAADDSGLPNDRFFAVRPEGSVSTLKIQRTERGDSAVYLCASSLTAFDTQYFGPGTRLTVL.

V is TRBV18 and J is TRBJ1-3; maybe TRBD1 (5 bases). Trimming removed 3 bases at V and 2 bases at J, with 11 bases between. Looked up from germline, CDR1 is KGHSH and CDR2 is LQKENI. The CDR3 loop spans 15 amino acids. The CDR3 reads CASSPSREAGNTIYF. The DNA of the CDR3 is TGTGCCAGCTCACCTTCCAGGGAGGCTGGAAACACCATATATTTT.

This clone occurred once. The V gene is TRBV5-1, the J gene TRBJ1-4; 9 bases align to TRBD1. The germline V gene has CDR1 SGHRS and CDR2 YFSETQ. V shed 4 bases, J shed 4 bases, and the junction held 5 bases outside the gene matches. This CDR3 has 15 residues. The CDR3 DNA reads TGCGCCAGCAGCCAGGGACAGGGTATTAATGAAAAACTGTTTTTT. The encoded protein is CASSQGQGINEKLFF.

The V call is TRBV19, the J call TRBJ2-7, with 7 nucleotides matching TRBD1. V gave up 6 bases and J gave up 4 bases; unmatched junction bases: 9. The CDR3 extends over 14 amino acids. The germline V gene encodes CDR1 LNHDA and CDR2 SQIVND (reference sequence). CDR3 protein: CASSGTAQPYEQYF. CDR3 nucleotides: TGTGCCAGTAGCGGGACAGCACAACCTTACGAGCAGTACTTC.

This clone was picked up one time. The genes are TRBV18 and TRBJ1-3; 8 bases line up with TRBD1. Per germline, CDR1 KGHSH and CDR2 LQKENI. V lost 6 bases, J lost 0 bases, and 4 bases stayed unmatched. The CDR3 runs 15 residues. CDR3 sequence: CASSGQVSSGNTIYF. The CDR3 DNA follows: TGTGCCAGCTCGGGACAGGTATCCTCTGGAAACACCATATATTTT.

The V and J genes are TRBV13 and TRBJ2-1, with TRBD2 identical over 9 bases. The CDR3 loop spans 15 amino acids. The ends lost 6 bases at V and 3 bases at J; junction bases unmatched: 6. Germline V gene sequence: CDR1 PRHDT, CDR2 FYEKMQ (reference sequence). CDR3: CASRPRTSVYNEQFF. The DNA for the CDR3 is TGTGCCAGCAGACCCCGGACTAGCGTCTACAATGAGCAGTTCTTC.

The J gene is TRBJ1-5, the V gene TRBV6-6; 9 bases are shared with TRBD1. Germline V lookup: CDR1 MNHNY, CDR2 SVGAGI (reference sequence). J was trimmed by 4 bases and V by 8 bases; bases with no gene match: 6. CDR3 size: 14 residues. This CDR3 reads CASCLGQGNQPQHF. The CDR3 region has the DNA TGTGCCAGCTGCCTGGGACAGGGAAATCAGCCCCAGCATTTT.

The chain combines TRBV2 with TRBJ1-4; TRBD1 is a possible D gene (5 bases). Looked up from germline, CDR1 is SNHLY and CDR2 is FYNNEI. This CDR3 region has 14 residues. Trimming shortened V by 6 bases and J by 8 bases, and 16 bases separated the two germline ends. This CDR3 reads CASRYDSSWEKLFF. The CDR3 coding sequence is TGTGCCAGCAGATACGACAGCTCCTGGGAAAAACTGTTTTTT.

This chain links TRBV7-6 with TRBJ2-5, with D unresolved. Trimming removed 5 bases from V and 0 bases from J, with 7 bases in between. The CDR3 length is 13 residues. The germline V gene encodes CDR1 SGHVS and CDR2 FNYEAQ. In DNA, the CDR3 is TGTGCCAGCAGCCTAGGTGACCAAGAGACCCAGTACTTC. Its protein is CASSLGDQETQYF.

The rearrangement joins TRBV28 to TRBJ2-3; D is undetermined. CDR3 size: 16 residues. Germline V lookup: CDR1 MDHEN, CDR2 SYDVKM. V was cut by 8 bases and J by 6 bases, with 24 bases left in between. CDR3 amino acids: CASQTWAVKLTDTQYF. The CDR3 DNA follows: TGTGCCAGCCAGACCTGGGCCGTAAAACTTACGGATACGCAGTATTTT.

The chain joins TRBV7-8 to TRBJ2-7; tentatively, D is TRBD2 (5 bases). The CDR3 is 15 residues long. Trimming took off 5 bases at V and 2 bases at J, with 16 bases between the two ends. CDR1 and CDR2 from the germline V gene are SGHVS and FQNEAQ. CDR3 DNA: TGTGCCAGCAGCCCGGTGACTATTAGTGCCTACGAGCAGTACTTC. It codes for CASSPVTISAYEQYF.